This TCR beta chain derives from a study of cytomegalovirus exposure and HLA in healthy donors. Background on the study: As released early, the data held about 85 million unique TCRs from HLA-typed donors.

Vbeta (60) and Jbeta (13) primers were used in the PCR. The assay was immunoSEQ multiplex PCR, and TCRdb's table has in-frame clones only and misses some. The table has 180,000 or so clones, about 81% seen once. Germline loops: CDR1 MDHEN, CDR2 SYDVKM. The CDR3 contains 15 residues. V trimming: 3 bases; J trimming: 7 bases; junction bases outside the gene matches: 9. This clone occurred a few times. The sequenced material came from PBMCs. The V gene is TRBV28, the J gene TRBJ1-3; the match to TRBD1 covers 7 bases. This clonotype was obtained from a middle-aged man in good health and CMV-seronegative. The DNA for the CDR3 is TGTGCCAGCAGTTTGTCGGGAGGGGGCGTGAACACCATATATTTT. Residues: CASSLSGGGVNTIYF. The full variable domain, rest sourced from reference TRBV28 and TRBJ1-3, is DVKVTQSSRYLVKRTGEKVFLECVQDMDHENMFWYRQDPGLGLRLIYFSYDVKMKEKGDIPEGYSVSREKKERFSLILESASTNQTSMYLCASSLSGGGVNTIYFGEGSWLTVV.